Described below is a single T cell receptor beta chain sequence and its context. The sample is drawn from a study of blood T cell repertoires in COVID-19. In the study's own analysis: Amplification of reference gene primers provided the estimated nucleated cell counts. Some clones are missing from TCRdb's copy, which holds only in-frame ones; the method was immunoSEQ multiplex PCR. V, J and clone size reflect that table, while D and trimming were determined from the DNA. Of a few hundred thousand clones listed, roughly 90% are singletons. CDR1 MNHNY and CDR2 SVGAGI come from the germline V gene (reference sequence). The CDR3 length is 14 residues. The V end was cut by 5 bases, the J end by 12 bases, with 19 bases between.

The TCR was taken from a man in his forties with acute or convalescent COVID-19. The V gene is TRBV6-6, the J gene TRBJ1-4; D is unresolved. The sequenced sample was peripheral blood. CDR3 sequence reads: CASSPPREAQELFF. Here the CDR3 DNA reads TGTGCCAGCAGTCCGCCCCGGGAGGCACAAGAACTGTTTTTT.